A selection of T cell receptor beta chains follows, all from one sample in a study of blood T cells in healthy people across ages. TCRdb re-called the 5' RACE reads through MiXCR, storing one row per CDR3 protein. This table holds over 1,500,000 distinct CDR3 sequences, around half found once. The source material was blood. The receptors derive from a woman in her thirties or forties in good health. Each CDR3 is given with its conserved first and last residue. D genes are given only for firm matches. Size tells how often a clone was seen (once, few, many) or the class of an expanded clone, and some rows leave it out.

j_call: TRBJ2-7
v_call: TRBV4-3
d_call: TRBD1
clone_size: .
cdr3_nt: TGCGCCAGCAGCCAAGCACAGGGGGTCTACGAGCAGTACTTC
cdr3_aa: CASSQAQGVYEQYF

j_call: TRBJ2-7
v_call: TRBV7-4
d_call: TRBD2
clone_size: few
cdr3_nt: TGTGCCAGCAGCTTCCACTTAGCGGGAAAGCCCTACGAGCAGTACTTC
cdr3_aa: CASSFHLAGKPYEQYF

j_call: TRBJ2-1
v_call: TRBV20-1
d_call: .
clone_size: few
cdr3_nt: TGCAGTGCTAGCCCCTTTAAAGGTTTGGGGGATGAGCAGTTCTTC
cdr3_aa: CSASPFKGLGDEQFF

j_call: TRBJ1-2
v_call: TRBV27
d_call: TRBD1
clone_size: .
cdr3_nt: TGTGCCAGCAGTCTCGACAGGGGGGTACGCTACACCTTC
cdr3_aa: CASSLDRGVRYTF

j_call: TRBJ1-6
v_call: TRBV29-1
d_call: TRBD1
clone_size: .
cdr3_nt: TGCAGCGTTTCTGACCGGGACAGGGATTCACCCCTCCACTTT
cdr3_aa: CSVSDRDRDSPLHF

j_call: TRBJ2-1
v_call: TRBV5-1
d_call: TRBD1
clone_size: .
cdr3_nt: TGCGCCAGCATGGGCAGGGGGCGGACTAAGCAGTTCTTC
cdr3_aa: CASMGRGRTKQFF

j_call: TRBJ2-5
v_call: TRBV19
d_call: TRBD2
clone_size: .
cdr3_nt: TGTGCCAGTAGTTCCAGGACTAGACAAGAGACCCAGTACTTC
cdr3_aa: CASSSRTRQETQYF

j_call: TRBJ2-5
v_call: TRBV2
d_call: .
clone_size: .
cdr3_nt: TGTGCCAGCCGTAGGACTTCGGGGCAAGAGACCCAGTACTTC
cdr3_aa: CASRRTSGQETQYF

j_call: TRBJ2-3
v_call: TRBV4-1
d_call: .
clone_size: .
cdr3_nt: TGCGCCAGCAGCCAAGATTTCATCTCAACTACTAGCACAGATACGCAGTATTTT
cdr3_aa: CASSQDFISTTSTDTQYF

j_call: TRBJ2-3
v_call: TRBV20-1
d_call: TRBD2
clone_size: .
cdr3_nt: TGCAGTGCTAGAGCCATTAGCGGGACCAGCACAGATACGCAGTATTTT
cdr3_aa: CSARAISGTSTDTQYF

j_call: TRBJ1-6
v_call: TRBV6-2/TRBV6-3
d_call: TRBD1
clone_size: .
cdr3_nt: TGTGCCAGCAGTTCCGGACAGGGGTCGGGATCACCCCTCCACTTT
cdr3_aa: CASSSGQGSGSPLHF

j_call: TRBJ2-5
v_call: TRBV12-3/TRBV12-4
d_call: .
clone_size: few
cdr3_nt: TGTGCCAGCAGTCCTAGCAGGGGTTCTGGGGAGACCCAGTACTTC
cdr3_aa: CASSPSRGSGETQYF

j_call: TRBJ2-3
v_call: TRBV28
d_call: .
clone_size: few
cdr3_nt: TGTGCCAGCAGTTTGCTCCATACGCAGTATTTT
cdr3_aa: CASSLLHTQYF

j_call: TRBJ2-3
v_call: TRBV4-3
d_call: .
clone_size: .
cdr3_nt: TGCGCCAGCAGCCAAGATAGCACAGGTTCCCCAAGCACAGATACGCAGTATTTT
cdr3_aa: CASSQDSTGSPSTDTQYF

j_call: TRBJ2-1
v_call: TRBV7-6
d_call: TRBD1
clone_size: .
cdr3_nt: TGTGCCAGCAGCTTAATATCGACGGGACAGGGCTACAATGAGCAGTTCTTC
cdr3_aa: CASSLISTGQGYNEQFF

j_call: TRBJ2-2
v_call: TRBV4-3
d_call: TRBD2
clone_size: .
cdr3_nt: TGCGCCAGCAACCAAGATCACGCGGGGGGCTTCGCGAACACCGGGGAGCTGTTTTTT
cdr3_aa: CASNQDHAGGFANTGELFF

j_call: TRBJ2-1
v_call: TRBV7-9
d_call: TRBD1
clone_size: .
cdr3_nt: TGTGCCAGCAGCTTCAATACAGGGGGCAATGAGCAGTTCTTC
cdr3_aa: CASSFNTGGNEQFF

j_call: TRBJ2-5
v_call: TRBV2
d_call: TRBD1
clone_size: few
cdr3_nt: TGTGCCAGCACAGACCTGGACAGGGGAGAGACCCAGTACTTC
cdr3_aa: CASTDLDRGETQYF

j_call: TRBJ1-5
v_call: TRBV7-6
d_call: TRBD1
clone_size: .
cdr3_nt: TGTGCCAGCAGCCCCGGGACAGGGTACAATCAGCCCCAGCATTTT
cdr3_aa: CASSPGTGYNQPQHF

j_call: TRBJ1-2
v_call: TRBV29-1
d_call: .
clone_size: few
cdr3_nt: TGCAGCGTTGCAGGGTCTGGCTACACCTTC
cdr3_aa: CSVAGSGYTF